The 14 T cell receptor beta chains given below trace back to one sample, sequenced in a study of Ad26.COV2.S vaccination and SARS-CoV-2 variants. Using immunoSEQ multiplex PCR, the repertoire was profiled, and TCRdb retains in-frame clones only, with some absent. Of approximately 360,000 clones in the sample, 80% to 90% were seen once. Treatment: over 15 received Ad26.COV2.S at low or high dose, single or two shots; about 5 received placebo; per-sample allocation not given. Samples were taken on day 63 after the first vaccine or placebo injection. The sample in question was peripheral blood, obtained in a trial of Ad26.COV2.S vaccine versus placebo. All receptors come from a person aged 18 to 65 who received the Ad26.COV2.S COVID-19 vaccine or a placebo.

The V gene is TRBV11-2, the J gene TRBJ2-1; no clear D gene. CDR1 SGHAT and CDR2 FQNNGV come from the germline V gene. This CDR3 is built from 14 residues. V lost 5 bases, J lost 5 bases, and 13 bases lay in between. The CDR3 here is CASSPRPGNNEQFF. The CDR3 DNA reads TGTGCCAGCAGCCCCAGACCCGGTAACAATGAGCAGTTCTTC.

The gene calls are TRBV2 and TRBJ1-5, with TRBD1 as a possible D gene (6 bases). The germline V gene encodes CDR1 SNHLY and CDR2 FYNNEI. V lost 4 bases to trimming and J lost 5 bases, with 18 bases between them. This CDR3 is built from 16 residues. CDR3 in DNA: TGTGCCAGCAGTGTCAGCGACAGGAGGACGGATCAGCCCCAGCATTTT. Residues: CASSVSDRRTDQPQHF.

J is TRBJ1-1 and V is TRBV5-6; no reliable D call. CDR3 length: 14 amino acids. Germline values: CDR1 SGHDT, CDR2 YYEEEE. V shed 0 bases and J shed 3 bases, with 9 bases lying between them. The CDR3 here is CASSLERSYTEAFF. For the CDR3, the DNA is TGTGCCAGCAGCTTGGAGAGATCGTACACTGAAGCTTTCTTT.

Of note for this clone: The junction departs from germline at one end; a sequencing error may be responsible. V gene TRBV5-4 combines with J gene TRBJ2-7; 8 bases are a match to TRBD2. Germline V CDR1 and CDR2: SGHNT, YYREEE (reference sequence). The CDR3 covers 12 residues. CDR3 sequence: CASSPPTGTRLF. DNA for the CDR3: TGTGCCAGCAGCCCCCCAACCGGGACTAGACTGTTC.

The chain links TRBV7-6 to TRBJ2-7, with D perhaps TRBD2 (5 bases). The ends were cut back, 1 base at V and 7 bases at J, with 14 bases in the middle. The CDR3 is 14 residues long. Per the germline V gene, CDR1 is SGHVS and CDR2 is FNYEAQ. The CDR3 bases are TGTGCCAGCAGCTTAGATGCAGGAGGAAGAGAGCAGTACTTC. Residues: CASSLDAGGREQYF.

The chain uses TRBV5-6 and TRBJ2-7, with D tentatively TRBD1 or TRBD2 (5 bases each). The ends were cut back, 5 bases at V and 3 bases at J, with 15 bases in the middle. Germline V gene data show CDR1 as SGHDT and CDR2 as YYEEEE. The CDR3 consists of 14 residues. The CDR3 bases are TGTGCCAGCAGGCGGTCGGGACGGAACTACGAGCAGTACTTC. The encoded protein is CASRRSGRNYEQYF.

The chain carries TRBV6-1 and TRBJ1-1; D remains ambiguous. Germline values: CDR1 MNHNS, CDR2 SASEGT. CDR3 size: 14 residues. V dropped 0 bases and J dropped 7 bases, with 12 bases sitting between them. The CDR3 DNA sequence: TGTGCCAGCAGTGAAGCCCGGACGGCCGGTGAAGCTTTCTTT. It is translated as CASSEARTAGEAFF.

The chain recombines TRBV5-6 with TRBJ1-2; TRBD1 is a possible D gene (5 bases). V was clipped by 4 bases and J by 7 bases, with 17 bases between them. Germline CDR1 is SGHDT and CDR2 is YYEEEE. The CDR3 loop spans 14 amino acids. CDR3 DNA: TGTGCCAGCAGCGCGGGTGGGGGACGGGGTGGCTACACCTTC. It yields the protein CASSAGGGRGGYTF.

The chain carries TRBV7-2 and TRBJ2-7; the D is unclear. There are 13 residues in the CDR3. Deletions cut 3 bases from V and 0 bases from J, with 6 bases between. The germline V gene encodes CDR1 SGHTA and CDR2 FQGNSA. CDR3 DNA sequence: TGTGCCAGCAGCTTGGGTAACTCCTACGAGCAGTACTTC. Its protein is CASSLGNSYEQYF.

As to this clone: The sample contains more than one DNA sequence encoding this CDR3. The chain carries TRBV18 and TRBJ2-7; TRBD1 matches at 7 bases. Trimming cost V 3 bases and J 2 bases; bases outside gene matches: 4. The CDR3 spans 14 residues. Germline lookup yields CDR1 KGHSH and CDR2 LQKENI. CDR3 in DNA: TGTGCCAGCTCACCCCGACAGGGAACCTACGAGCAGTACTTC. Translated: CASSPRQGTYEQYF.

V gene TRBV5-1 combines with J gene TRBJ1-6; 11 positions agree with TRBD1. CDR1 and CDR2 (germline): SGHRS, YFSETQ. V was clipped by 10 bases and J by 10 bases; unmatched bases: 7. This CDR3 comprises 13 residues. CDR3 DNA: TGCGCCTGCCGGGGGGACAGGGGGTCACCCCTCCACTTT. Translation gives CACRGDRGSPLHF.

This chain connects TRBV6-5 to TRBJ2-3; 11 nucleotides line up with TRBD2. V shed 6 bases and J 4 bases; nucleotides not matched to a gene: 6. The CDR3 is 15 amino acids. The germline V gene has CDR1 MNHEY and CDR2 SVGAGI. The CDR3 sequence is CASRTGTSGADTQYF. CDR3 DNA sequence: TGTGCCAGCAGGACCGGGACTAGCGGAGCAGATACGCAGTATTTT.

V and J are TRBV4-1 and TRBJ2-7; D is perhaps TRBD2 (5 bases). The CDR3 runs to 17 residues. V was cut by 4 bases and J by 0 bases, with 19 bases left in between. Looked up from germline, CDR1 is MGHRA and CDR2 is YSYEKL. CDR3 DNA sequence: TGCGCCAGCAGCCTCCACCCCGCCGGGGTGGGCTCCTACGAGCAGTACTTC. It yields the protein CASSLHPAGVGSYEQYF.

The chain couples TRBV11-3 to TRBJ1-1; 8 bases line up with TRBD1. The CDR3 runs to 17 residues. Unmatched junction bases numbered 6, after V lost 0 bases and J lost 0 bases. Germline CDR1 is SGHNT and CDR2 is YENEEA. Here the CDR3 DNA reads TGTGCCAGCAGCTTAGATGGCCCAGGGGGCATGAACACTGAAGCTTTCTTT. It encodes CASSLDGPGGMNTEAFF.